This T cell receptor beta chain was identified during a study of blood T cell repertoires in COVID-19. As originally analysed: Scientists estimated how many nucleated cells there were by amplifying reference gene primers. Using immunoSEQ multiplex PCR, the repertoire was profiled, and TCRdb retains in-frame clones only, with some absent. For V, J and clone size, that table is used; D and trimming come from the DNA. The profile shows fewer than 300,000 clones, around 85% of them singletons. The sequencing input was peripheral blood. This sequence was found in a human donor with COVID-19, enrolled during active disease. The donor label of this sample is uncertain.

The CDR3 spells CASSSNPGSGELFF. Written as DNA, the CDR3 is TGTGCCAGCAGTTCAAACCCGGGGTCCGGGGAGCTGTTTTTT. The chain carries TRBV6-5 and TRBJ2-2, with D possibly matching TRBD2 (5 bases). V lost 4 bases and J lost 6, with 12 bases in between. The CDR3 is made up of 14 amino acids. CDR1 and CDR2 from the germline V gene are MNHEY and SVGAGI.